Listed here are 24 T cell receptor beta chains from one sample, sequenced in a study of control samples from healthy donors and cancer patients. TCRdb keeps only in-frame clones here, not all; method: immunoSEQ multiplex PCR. The sample includes around 200,000 clones, about nine tenths of them seen just once. Specimen: blood. These receptors were taken from a woman in her 30s in good health.

J is TRBJ1-4 and V is TRBV15; TRBD1 aligns across 8 bases. Germline lookup yields CDR1 LNHNV and CDR2 YYDKDF (reference sequence). This CDR3 contains 15 residues. V was clipped by 1 base and J by 8 bases; unmatched bases: 6. The CDR3 DNA reads TGTGCCACCAGCAGAGCCCTAGGACAGGGCGAAAAACTGTTTTTT. It is translated as CATSRALGQGEKLFF.

This sequence joins TRBV6-4 and TRBJ2-7; TRBD1 matches 8 bases. Germline V gene sequence: CDR1 MRHNA, CDR2 SNTAGT. The V and J ends lost 3 bases and 4 bases, in that order; junction bases with no gene match: 8. The CDR3 loop spans 15 amino acids. The CDR3: CASSEGQGAFYEQYF. The CDR3 DNA reads TGTGCCAGCAGTGAGGGGCAGGGGGCCTTTTACGAGCAGTACTTC.

As to this clone: This CDR3 is also generated by other DNA sequences in the sample. The chain has TRBV9 and TRBJ2-1; no definite D call. Germline assignment: CDR1 SGDLS and CDR2 YYNGEE. Trimming took 0 bases from V and 0 from J, leaving 4 bases between them. The CDR3 totals 14 residues. CDR3 coding DNA: TGTGCCAGCAGCGTAGCGAGCTCCTACAATGAGCAGTTCTTC. Translation gives CASSVASSYNEQFF. Using reference TRBV9 and TRBJ2-1 for the parts outside the CDR3, the full variable domain is DSGVTQTPKHLITATGQRVTLRCSPRSGDLSVYWYQQSLDQGLQFLIQYYNGEERAKGNILERFSAQQFPDLHSELNLSSLELGDSALYFCASSVASSYNEQFFGPGTRLTVL.

This clone was seen once. This chain uses TRBV15 with TRBJ2-5, with TRBD1 identical over 7 bases. The CDR3 extends over 15 amino acids. The V gene's germline CDR1 is LNHNV and CDR2 YYDKDF (reference sequence). Unmatched junction bases numbered 3, after V lost 1 base and J lost 1 base. CDR3 amino acids: CATSRVRGPQETQYF. The CDR3 DNA reads TGTGCCACCAGCAGAGTAAGGGGGCCCCAAGAGACCCAGTACTTC.

The chain carries TRBV5-4 and TRBJ2-6, with 10 bases matching TRBD2. V shed 4 bases, J shed 2 bases, and the junction held 6 bases outside the gene matches. The CDR3 consists of 17 residues. Germline V CDR1 and CDR2: SGHNT, YYREEE (reference sequence). CDR3 nucleotide sequence: TGTGCCAGCAGCCCGCGAGCGGGAGGGCCTGGGGCCAACGTCCTGACTTTC. Translated: CASSPRAGGPGANVLTF.

V usage is TRBV7-2 and J usage is TRBJ2-5; D assignment may be TRBD1 or TRBD2 (5 bases each). Germline V lookup: CDR1 SGHTA, CDR2 FQGNSA. V was shortened by 0 bases and J by 4 bases, with 12 bases between the two germline ends. CDR3 length: 15 amino acids. In nucleotides, the CDR3 is TGTGCCAGCAGCTTAGCGGGAGTAGGGGCAGAGACCCAGTACTTC. Its protein is CASSLAGVGAETQYF.

The V call is TRBV6-1, the J call TRBJ2-6; 7 bases line up with TRBD2. This CDR3 is built from 16 residues. Germline lookup yields CDR1 MNHNS and CDR2 SASEGT. Losses at the gene ends were 4 bases for V and 3 bases for J; bases not matched to a gene: 6. CDR3 coding DNA: TGTGCCAGCAGTGGGGGAGGGTGGGATGGGGCCAACGTCCTGACTTTC. It codes for CASSGGGWDGANVLTF.

This chain connects TRBV6-5 to TRBJ2-7; 9 positions agree with TRBD2. Germline V lookup: CDR1 MNHEY, CDR2 SVGAGI. V gave up 0 bases and J gave up 4 bases; unmatched junction bases: 4. The CDR3 runs to 15 residues. CDR3 amino acids: CASSYSSGSLYEQYF. The CDR3 DNA sequence: TGTGCCAGCAGTTACTCTAGCGGGAGTCTATACGAGCAGTACTTC.

The chain joins TRBV6-1 to TRBJ1-3; perhaps TRBD1 as D (5 bases). The CDR3 spans 13 residues. V lost 3 bases to trimming and J lost 3 bases, with 6 bases between them. Germline-derived CDR1 and CDR2 are MNHNS and SASEGT. The CDR3, as DNA: TGTGCCAGCAGTGACAGGGTTGGAAACACCATATATTTT. Translating gives CASSDRVGNTIYF.

Turning to this clone: The sample contains more than one DNA sequence encoding this CDR3. The J gene is TRBJ1-2, the V gene TRBV6-5, with D maybe TRBD1 (6 bases). This CDR3 contains 13 residues. Germline V lookup: CDR1 MNHEY, CDR2 SVGAGI. V gave up 0 bases and J gave up 4 bases, with 6 bases separating them. Here the CDR3 DNA reads TGTGCCAGCAGTTACTCGACAGGCTATGGCTACACCTTC. Amino acids: CASSYSTGYGYTF.

V is TRBV6-5 and J is TRBJ1-4, with TRBD1 identical over 8 bases. CDR1 and CDR2 (germline): MNHEY, SVGAGI. The CDR3 runs to 14 residues. V gave up 5 bases and J gave up 7 bases; unmatched junction bases: 6. The CDR3, as DNA: TGTGCCAGCAGTCTGGGACAGGCCCGTGAAAAACTGTTTTTT. This sequence encodes CASSLGQAREKLFF.

With regard to this clone: This specimen includes other DNA sequences encoding the same CDR3. This chain links TRBV9 with TRBJ1-1; no definite D call. CDR1 and CDR2 (germline): SGDLS, YYNGEE. Trimming cost V 0 bases and J 0 bases, with 3 bases left between them. The CDR3 spans 13 residues. CDR3 DNA sequence: TGTGCCAGCAGCGTAGCAGTGAACACTGAAGCTTTCTTT. Translation: CASSVAVNTEAFF.

V usage is TRBV25-1 and J usage is TRBJ2-2; D is unclear. V dropped 3 bases and J dropped 6 bases, with 11 bases sitting between them. The CDR3 loop spans 14 amino acids. Looked up from germline, CDR1 is MGHDK and CDR2 is SYGVNS. The CDR3 here is CASSDYEDSGELFF. Written as DNA, the CDR3 is TGTGCCAGCAGTGACTACGAGGATTCCGGGGAGCTGTTTTTT.

CDR3 DNA: TGTGCCAGCAGCCCCCGGGACAGGGTAGGTAGCACTGAAGCTTTCTTT. Protein: CASSPRDRVGSTEAFF. This sequence joins TRBV7-9 and TRBJ1-1; 9 nucleotides line up with TRBD1. Germline assignment: CDR1 SEHNR and CDR2 FQNEAQ (reference sequence). The CDR3 length is 16 residues. V lost 5 bases and J lost 4; bases outside the gene matches: 11. Full variable domain (rest looked up from reference TRBV7-9 and TRBJ1-1): DTGVSQNPRHKITKRGQNVTFRCDPISEHNRLYWYRQTLGQGPEFLTYFQNEAQLEKSRLLSDRFSAERPKGSFSTLEIQRTEQGDSAMYLCASSPRDRVGSTEAFFGQGTRLTVV.

This clone was detected only a few times. This chain links TRBV11-3 with TRBJ2-2, with D perhaps matching TRBD2 (6 bases). V lost 8 bases and J 3 bases, leaving 10 bases between the germline ends. CDR3 length equals 13 residues. Germline V gene lookup returns CDR1 SGHNT and CDR2 YENEEA. The CDR3 DNA follows: TGTGCCAGCCGGGGGACCCACACCGGGGAGCTGTTTTTT. As protein: CASRGTHTGELFF.

The rearrangement links TRBV28 to TRBJ2-4, with D perhaps matching TRBD2 (6 bases). Per germline, CDR1 MDHEN and CDR2 SYDVKM. The V and J ends lost 1 base and 0 bases respectively, with 7 bases between them. The CDR3 has 15 amino acids. The CDR3 DNA reads TGTGCCAGCAGTTTATCGGGACTAGCCAAAAACATTCAGTACTTC. It encodes CASSLSGLAKNIQYF.

The gene calls are TRBV7-9 and TRBJ2-7, with TRBD2 matching over 12 bases. Looked up from germline, CDR1 is SEHNR and CDR2 is FQNEAQ (reference sequence). The CDR3 consists of 14 residues. V shed 5 bases, J shed 5 bases, and the junction held 4 bases outside the gene matches. The CDR3 is CASSASGGAHEQYF. The CDR3 bases are TGTGCCAGCAGCGCTAGCGGGGGGGCCCACGAGCAGTACTTC.

V gene TRBV7-6 combines with J gene TRBJ2-5; TRBD1 matches 8 bases. The CDR3 has 15 residues. The J segment lost 4 bases and the V segment lost 5 bases, leaving 9 bases of the junction unmatched. CDR1 SGHVS and CDR2 FNYEAQ come from the germline V gene. CDR3: CASSAGGQRIETQYF. The CDR3 DNA reads TGTGCCAGCAGCGCAGGGGGCCAAAGAATAGAGACCCAGTACTTC.

The J gene is TRBJ1-6, the V gene TRBV7-9; no clear D gene. Germline assignment: CDR1 SEHNR and CDR2 FQNEAQ (reference sequence). CDR3 length: 13 residues. Trimming removed 4 bases at V and 7 bases at J, with 8 bases between. The CDR3 protein is CASSSILNSPLHF. CDR3 bases: TGTGCCAGCAGCTCGATCCTCAATTCACCCCTCCACTTT.

The chain recombines TRBV24-1 with TRBJ2-1, with D possibly TRBD1 on 5 matching bases. Germline loops: CDR1 KGHDR, CDR2 SFDVKD. Trimming removed 3 bases from V and 0 bases from J, with 11 bases in between. The CDR3 loop spans 16 amino acids. CDR3 coding DNA: TGTGCCACCAGTGATCCGCAGGGCAGCTCCTACAATGAGCAGTTCTTC. Translated, it gives CATSDPQGSSYNEQFF.

The chain is built from TRBV3-1 (or the pseudogene TRBV3-2) and TRBJ2-5; 8 nucleotides match TRBD2. J was trimmed by 0 bases and V by 0 bases; bases with no gene match: 6. The CDR3 totals 17 residues. Germline-derived CDR1 and CDR2 are LGHDT and YNNKEL (reference sequence). The CDR3 bases are TGTGCCAGCAGCCAAGATCGTCTAGCGGGCTACCAAGAGACCCAGTACTTC. Translating gives CASSQDRLAGYQETQYF.

The rearrangement joins TRBV10-3 to TRBJ1-5; 7 bases are a match to TRBD1. The CDR3 has 13 amino acids. V gave up 3 bases and J gave up 7 bases; unmatched junction bases: 3. CDR1 ENHRY and CDR2 SYGVKD come from the germline V gene. CDR3 DNA sequence: TGTGCCATCAGTGATACAGGGGTACAGCCCCAGCATTTT. This translates into CAISDTGVQPQHF.

This clone was detected only a few times. The chain has TRBV15 and TRBJ2-5, with D possibly being TRBD1 (6 bases). V was trimmed by 1 base and J by 4 bases, leaving 10 bases between them. Germline CDR1 and CDR2: LNHNV and YYDKDF (reference sequence). This CDR3 is built from 14 residues. The CDR3 sequence: CATSRGIQGETQYF. The CDR3 nucleotides read TGTGCCACCAGCAGAGGTATACAGGGAGAGACCCAGTACTTC.

The genes are TRBV6-5 and TRBJ2-1; 8 positions agree with TRBD2. The CDR3 is 14 amino acids. After removal of 2 bases from V and 7 bases from J, the junction contained 4 bases not matched to a gene. Per the germline V gene, CDR1 is MNHEY and CDR2 is SVGAGI. The CDR3 sequence is CASSYAGGANEQFF. The CDR3 bases are TGTGCCAGCAGTTACGCCGGGGGGGCGAATGAGCAGTTCTTC.